These 26 T cell receptor beta chains came from one sample sequenced in a study of early T cells in non-severe SARS-CoV-2 infection. TCRdb ran MiXCR on the 5' RACE reads and lists one entry per CDR3 protein. There are some 71,000 distinct CDR3 sequences in the sample; more than 8% occur only once, and about a sixth lies in the top ten. The source was whole blood, collected at baseline. The source of these receptors is an adult who was a healthcare worker with PCR-confirmed SARS-CoV-2 infection or an uninfected control (not recorded which).

This clonotype was counted many times. The chain uses TRBV20-1 and TRBJ2-7; D is perhaps TRBD1 or TRBD2 (6 bases each). Germline CDR1 is DFQATT and CDR2 is SNEGSKA (reference sequence). CDR3 length: 15 residues. Trimming left V 6 bases short and J 1 base short, with 19 bases between. CDR3 DNA sequence: TGCAGTGCCCGAGGGGGGCCGGGAGAGTCCTACGAGCAGTACTTC. This translates into CSARGGPGESYEQYF.

This clonotype came up many times. The chain recombines TRBV14 with TRBJ2-2, with D maybe TRBD2 (6 bases). Trimming left V 4 bases short and J 6 bases short, with 15 bases between. This CDR3 comprises 15 residues. Germline CDR1 reads SGHDN; CDR2 reads FVKESK. The CDR3 bases are TGTGCCAGCAGCCTGTCTGCGGGCGGGGCCGGGGAGCTGTTTTTT. Residues: CASSLSAGGAGELFF.

The sample holds a few counts of this clonotype. V and J are TRBV29-1 and TRBJ2-7; TRBD1 matches at 8 bases. Germline loops: CDR1 SQVTM, CDR2 ANQGSEA. This CDR3 has 13 amino acids. With V trimmed by 7 bases and J by 6 bases, 11 bases remained unmatched. The CDR3 DNA is TGCAGCGGGGGGACAGGCTCTCCTGGCGAGCAGTACTTC. It translates to CSGGTGSPGEQYF.

This clonotype was observed at least ten times. This sequence joins TRBV5-4 and TRBJ2-1; 13 nucleotides agree with TRBD2. The germline gives CDR1 SGHNT, CDR2 YYREEE (reference sequence). Losses at the gene ends were 1 base for V and 7 bases for J; bases not matched to a gene: 11. This CDR3 has 18 amino acids. The chain's CDR3 is CASSLMTSGRRRVNEQFF. The CDR3 DNA is TGTGCCAGCAGCTTGATGACTAGCGGGAGGAGGAGGGTGAATGAGCAGTTCTTC.

The chain combines TRBV5-1 with TRBJ1-2; TRBD1 aligns across 11 bases. CDR3 length: 15 amino acids. Germline lookup yields CDR1 SGHRS and CDR2 YFSETQ. J lost 7 bases, V lost 4 bases, and 9 bases had no gene match. CDR3 residues: CASSQRTGGGPGYTF. Here the CDR3 DNA reads TGCGCCAGCAGCCAACGGACAGGGGGCGGCCCTGGCTACACCTTC.

This clonotype has just a few counts. The V gene is TRBV27, the J gene TRBJ1-6; D remains ambiguous. The germline V gene encodes CDR1 MNHEY and CDR2 SMNVEV (reference sequence). The CDR3 has 14 residues. V lost 4 bases, J lost 7 bases, and 11 bases lay in between. Here the CDR3 reads CASSWAGVNSPLHF. Here the CDR3 DNA reads TGTGCCAGCAGTTGGGCCGGGGTGAATTCACCCCTCCACTTT.

This clonotype was picked up many times. This chain uses TRBV11-3 with TRBJ1-2; D gene unclear. CDR1 and CDR2 (germline): SGHNT, YENEEA. V dropped 4 bases and J dropped 1 base, with 10 bases sitting between them. The CDR3 loop spans 14 amino acids. The CDR3, as DNA: TGTGCCAGCAGCTCGAACGAGCTTAACTATGGCTACACCTTC. It yields the protein CASSSNELNYGYTF. Based on the CDR3 plus reference TRBV11-3 and TRBJ1-2, the full variable domain is EAGVVQSPRYKIIEKKQPVAFWCNPISGHNTLYWYLQNLGQGPELLIRYENEEAVDDSQLPKDRFSAERLKGVDSTLKIQPAELGDSAVYLCASSSNELNYGYTFGSGTRLTVV.

CDR3 DNA sequence: TGCAGCGTTGAGGGACAGGGGTACGAGCAGTACTTC. This encodes CSVEGQGYEQYF. V is TRBV29-1 and J is TRBJ2-7; 10 nucleotides agree with TRBD1. J lost 4 bases, V lost 3 bases, and 0 bases had no gene match. The CDR3 contains 12 residues. The germline CDR1 and CDR2 sequences are SQVTM and ANQGSEA.

This clonotype occurred a few times. The chain combines TRBV15 with TRBJ2-1; D call uncertain. Trimming stripped 5 bases from V and 8 bases from J, with 10 bases between. Looked up from germline, CDR1 is LNHNV and CDR2 is YYDKDF (reference sequence). There are 12 residues in the CDR3. In DNA form, the CDR3 reads TGTGCCACCAGCCTCGCGAGAGATGAGCAGTTCTTC. Its translation: CATSLARDEQFF. Full variable domain (missing parts from reference TRBV15 and TRBJ2-1): DAMVIQNPRYQVTQFGKPVTLSCSQTLNHNVMYWYQQKSSQAPKLLFHYYDKDFNNEADTPDNFQSRRPNTSFCFLDIRSPGLGDTAMYLCATSLARDEQFFGPGTRLTVL.

A few counts support this clonotype. This sequence joins TRBV9 and TRBJ2-3; 7 bases line up with TRBD1. CDR1 and CDR2 from the germline V gene are SGDLS and YYNGEE. This CDR3 has 15 amino acids. V trimming: 3 bases; J trimming: 1 base; junction bases outside the gene matches: 5. The CDR3 loop is CASSARQGGTDTQYF. CDR3 DNA: TGTGCCAGCAGCGCCCGACAGGGTGGCACAGATACGCAGTATTTT. Full variable domain (missing parts from reference TRBV9 and TRBJ2-3): DSGVTQTPKHLITATGQRVTLRCSPRSGDLSVYWYQQSLDQGLQFLIQYYNGEERAKGNILERFSAQQFPDLHSELNLSSLELGDSALYFCASSARQGGTDTQYFGPGTRLTVL.

The chain uses TRBV27 and TRBJ1-5; D possibly corresponds to TRBD1 (5 bases). From germline, CDR1 is MNHEY and CDR2 SMNVEV (reference sequence). V lost 6 bases, J lost 0 bases, and 12 bases lay in between. This CDR3 is 15 amino acids long. In nucleotides, the CDR3 is TGTGCCAGCAGATGGACATCGAATAGCAATCAGCCCCAGCATTTT. It yields the protein CASRWTSNSNQPQHF.

The rearrangement uses TRBV7-3 and TRBJ1-2, with D uncertain. Germline loops: CDR1 SGHTA, CDR2 FQGTGA. There are 15 residues in the CDR3. Between the trimmed V and J ends, which lost 5 bases and 0 bases, there was a span of 13 bases. CDR3 protein: CASSLRGETNYGYTF. CDR3 nucleotide sequence: TGTGCCAGCAGCCTACGAGGTGAAACTAACTATGGCTACACCTTC.

This clonotype showed up many times. V usage is TRBV10-2 and J usage is TRBJ2-2; the D gene is possibly TRBD1 (6 bases). V lost 4 bases and J lost 0, with 6 bases in between. This CDR3 comprises 14 residues. Germline CDR1 is WSHSY and CDR2 is SAAADI. The CDR3 DNA reads as TGCGCCAGCAGTGGGACAGCGAACACCGGGGAGCTGTTTTTT. It codes for CASSGTANTGELFF.

The chain couples TRBV14 to TRBJ2-3; 13 nucleotides match TRBD2. V lost 0 bases, J lost 3 bases, and 12 bases stayed unmatched. Germline V CDR1 and CDR2: SGHDN, FVKESK. CDR3 length equals 20 residues. The CDR3 nucleotides are TGTGCCAGCAGCCAAGATTGGACTAGCGGGAGTCCCGGGACGACAGATACGCAGTATTTT. Protein product: CASSQDWTSGSPGTTDTQYF.

In its sample, this clonotype was seen once. The chain has TRBV7-9 and TRBJ1-1, with D possibly TRBD1 on 6 matching bases. CDR3 length: 13 residues. CDR1 and CDR2 (germline): SEHNR, FQNEAQ (reference sequence). The CDR3, as DNA: TGTGTCTCGGGCAGGGGCATGAACACTGAAGCTTTCTTT. Translated, it gives CVSGRGMNTEAFF.

This clonotype was seen at least ten times. This rearrangement joins TRBV10-3 to TRBJ2-7, with 7 bases matching TRBD1. The CDR3 covers 15 residues. Germline CDR1 ENHRY, CDR2 SYGVKD. Unmatched junction bases numbered 5, after V lost 3 bases and J lost 0 bases. The CDR3 is CAISDPGTVSYEQYF. Here the CDR3 DNA reads TGTGCCATCAGTGATCCCGGGACAGTCTCCTACGAGCAGTACTTC.

V usage is TRBV5-1 and J usage is TRBJ2-7, with D possibly being TRBD1 (6 bases). The CDR3 sequence is 14 residues long. Germline V gives CDR1 SGHRS, CDR2 YFSETQ. Deletions cut 3 bases from V and 3 bases from J, with 13 bases between. Written as DNA, the CDR3 is TGCGCCAGCAGCTGGGTGGGGGCCAGCTACGAGCAGTACTTC. This encodes CASSWVGASYEQYF.

The CDR3 reads CASSELGGDTDTQYF. The CDR3 DNA is TGTGCCAGCAGTGAGCTAGGGGGAGACACAGATACGCAGTATTTT. V and J are TRBV2 and TRBJ2-3; D might be TRBD1 (6 bases). V shed 3 bases and J shed 2 bases, with 12 bases lying between them. This CDR3 has 15 residues. Germline V gives CDR1 SNHLY, CDR2 FYNNEI.

By sample fraction, this clonotype is medium-sized. This sequence joins TRBV14 and TRBJ1-1; D gene uncertain. V was cut by 2 bases and J by 5 bases, with 9 bases left in between. The CDR3 loop spans 13 amino acids. Germline V gene sequence: CDR1 SGHDN, CDR2 FVKESK. As DNA, the CDR3 is TGTGCCAGCAGCCAAAGTCCGAGGACTGAAGCTTTCTTT. Amino acid sequence: CASSQSPRTEAFF.

This rearrangement joins TRBV6-9 to TRBJ1-1, with a possible D match to TRBD1 (5 bases). The germline V and J ends were trimmed by 8 bases and 1 base, with 11 bases remaining between them. The CDR3 has 13 amino acids. The germline gives CDR1 MNHGY, CDR2 SVAAGI. The CDR3 DNA reads TGTGCCAGCCAGAGGGGCCCGAACACTGAAGCTTTCTTT. The encoded protein is CASQRGPNTEAFF.

This clonotype has at least ten counts. J is TRBJ1-1 and V is TRBV10-2, with 7 bases lining up with TRBD1. J lost 5 bases, V lost 7 bases, and 10 bases had no gene match. Germline loops: CDR1 WSHSY, CDR2 SAAADI. This CDR3 has 14 amino acids. In nucleotides, the CDR3 is TGCGCCAGCACAGCACGACAGGGTTATACTGAAGCTTTCTTT. Encoded protein: CASTARQGYTEAFF.

The V and J genes are TRBV12-3 or TRBV12-4 and TRBJ2-2, with a tentative D call TRBD2 (6 bases). CDR3 size: 14 residues. With 9 bases removed from V and 5 bases from J, the gap between germline ends came to 16 bases. CDR3 nucleotide sequence: TGTGCCAGTGTGGGAGGCGGTTGGACCGGGGAGCTGTTTTTT. Protein sequence: CASVGGGWTGELFF.

This clonotype has a count of ten or more. The chain has TRBV10-2 and TRBJ2-1; TRBD1 matches 8 bases. The CDR3 sequence is 14 residues long. J lost 4 bases, V lost 4 bases, and 3 bases had no gene match. Germline V gene lookup returns CDR1 WSHSY and CDR2 SAAADI. CDR3 coding DNA: TGCGCCAGCAGTGTGACAGGGGTTTACAATGAGCAGTTCTTC. It specifies CASSVTGVYNEQFF.

J is TRBJ2-7 and V is TRBV5-4; D may be TRBD2 (6 bases). Per the germline V gene, CDR1 is SGHNT and CDR2 is YYREEE (reference sequence). CDR3 length equals 15 residues. Trimming took 2 bases from V and 3 from J, leaving 15 bases between them. The CDR3 protein is CASSLGGGKLYEQYF. The CDR3 DNA is TGTGCCAGCAGCTTAGGAGGCGGGAAACTCTACGAGCAGTACTTC.

This clonotype has only a few counts. V gene TRBV6-5 combines with J gene TRBJ1-2, with D hard to call. Trimming removed 10 bases from V and 8 bases from J, with 17 bases in between. The CDR3 is 12 amino acids. CDR1 is MNHEY and CDR2 is SVGAGI in the germline V gene. CDR3 loop: CATFWPIWGYTF. CDR3 DNA sequence: TGTGCCACCTTCTGGCCCATCTGGGGCTACACCTTC.

This clonotype was recorded at least ten times. This chain connects TRBV7-2 to TRBJ1-5; a weak D match, TRBD1 (5 bases). Looked up from germline, CDR1 is SGHTA and CDR2 is FQGNSA. This CDR3 has 14 residues. Trimming removed 2 bases from V and 4 bases from J, with 9 bases in between. The CDR3 sequence: CASSLSGGNQPQHF. The CDR3 DNA is TGTGCCAGCAGCTTAAGCGGGGGAAATCAGCCCCAGCATTTT.